The next 28 T cell receptor beta chains were all read from a single sample in a study of T-cell reconstitution after alpha-beta-depleted transplantation in children. The authors prepared the TCRbeta library with unique molecular identifiers. TCRdb fed the PCR reads into MiXCR, producing one record per CDR3 protein. This sample has around 450,000 distinct CDR3 sequences; under 12% occur once, and the top ten carry 2% to 2.5%. The material was PBMCs, obtained before TCRalphabeta/CD19-depleted stem cell transplant. Every receptor here comes from a child aged 2-15 years with inherited bone marrow failure, due to receive a stem cell transplant.

This clonotype was picked up a small number of times. V and J are TRBV6-5 and TRBJ2-5; possibly TRBD2 for D (6 bases). With 8 bases removed from V and 5 bases from J, the gap between germline ends came to 15 bases. The CDR3 covers 13 residues. Germline lookup yields CDR1 MNHEY and CDR2 SVGAGI. The CDR3 DNA follows: TGTGCCAGCTGCGCGGAGGGGACGGAGACCCAGTACTTC. The encoded protein is CASCAEGTETQYF.

This sequence joins TRBV15 and TRBJ1-4, with D uncertain. Germline assignment: CDR1 LNHNV and CDR2 YYDKDF (reference sequence). CDR3 size: 14 residues. Trimming left V 5 bases short and J 11 bases short, with 18 bases between. The CDR3 DNA sequence: TGTGCCACCAGCCCGGACGGTCTGTTCCCTAAACTGTTTTTT. The encoded protein is CATSPDGLFPKLFF.

This clonotype was counted at least ten times. The chain couples TRBV24-1 to TRBJ2-1; D is undetermined. Trimming took off 8 bases at V and 7 bases at J, with 14 bases between the two ends. The CDR3 spans 13 residues. Germline CDR1 and CDR2: KGHDR and SFDVKD. CDR3 nucleotides: TGTGCCACCAAGCACCAGGATTGGAATGAGCAGTTCTTC. As protein: CATKHQDWNEQFF.

This clonotype was seen at least ten times. This chain links TRBV20-1 with TRBJ2-1; TRBD2 matches 8 bases. The length of the CDR3 is 13 residues. The germline V gene encodes CDR1 DFQATT and CDR2 SNEGSKA (reference sequence). Here the CDR3 DNA reads TGCGCCAATTTAGCGGGGATAAACAATGAGCAGTTCTTC. Translation gives CANLAGINNEQFF.

This clonotype was seen a handful of times. V is TRBV7-8 and J is TRBJ2-7; possible D gene TRBD2, 5 bases. V was cut by 5 bases and J by 1 base, with 18 bases left in between. The length of the CDR3 is 16 residues. The germline V gene encodes CDR1 SGHVS and CDR2 FQNEAQ. CDR3 bases: TGTGCCAGCAGCCATCCGAGCCGCGGGCCTTCCTACGAGCAGTACTTC. Encoded protein: CASSHPSRGPSYEQYF. Using reference TRBV7-8 and TRBJ2-7 for the parts outside the CDR3, the full variable domain is GAGVSQSPRYKVAKRGQDVALRCDPISGHVSLFWYQQALGQGPEFLTYFQNEAQLDKSGLPSDRFFAERPEGSVSTLKIQRTQQEDSAVYLCASSHPSRGPSYEQYFGPGTRLTVT.

This clonotype has at least ten counts. The chain carries TRBV20-1 and TRBJ2-1, with 7 bases fitting TRBD2. The length of the CDR3 is 16 residues. The V segment lost 0 bases and the J segment 7 bases; nucleotides outside the gene matches: 12. From germline, CDR1 is DFQATT and CDR2 SNEGSKA (reference sequence). The DNA of the CDR3 is TGCAGTGCTAGAGATCCAAGGAGCGGGAATTGGAATGAGCAGTTCTTC. It yields the protein CSARDPRSGNWNEQFF.

In this sample, this clonotype turned up many times. J is TRBJ1-3 and V is TRBV12-3 or TRBV12-4; possible D gene TRBD1, 5 bases. The length of the CDR3 is 12 residues. Trimming took off 7 bases at V and 5 bases at J, with 9 bases between the two ends. The CDR3 is CASMQGRNTIYF. For the CDR3, the DNA is TGTGCCAGCATGCAGGGTCGAAACACCATATATTTT.

This clonotype appeared many times. This chain joins TRBV5-6 and TRBJ2-7, with D tentatively TRBD2 (5 bases). Germline V gives CDR1 SGHDT, CDR2 YYEEEE. V was pared by 1 base and J by 2 bases, with 16 bases between. The CDR3 is 16 amino acids. The CDR3 reads CASSLRSGLTAYEQYF. The CDR3 DNA reads TGTGCCAGCAGCTTGCGATCAGGACTCACCGCCTACGAGCAGTACTTC. Drawing the rest from reference TRBV5-6 and TRBJ2-7, the complete variable domain is DAGVTQSPTHLIKTRGQQVTLRCSPKSGHDTVSWYQQALGQGPQFIFQYYEEEERQRGNFPDRFSGHQFPNYSSELNVNALLLGDSALYLCASSLRSGLTAYEQYFGPGTRLTVT.

This clonotype was picked up many times. The chain couples TRBV25-1 to TRBJ2-1, with D tentatively TRBD2 (6 bases). The ends were cut back, 1 base at V and 12 bases at J, with 13 bases in the middle. Germline loops: CDR1 MGHDK, CDR2 SYGVNS. This CDR3 comprises 13 residues. This CDR3 reads CASSEWRDQRQFF. As DNA, the CDR3 is TGTGCCAGCAGTGAATGGAGGGACCAGAGGCAGTTCTTC.

This clonotype has only a few counts. The chain carries TRBV4-3 and TRBJ1-4; D might be TRBD1 (6 bases). This CDR3 is 15 amino acids long. The V gene lost 0 bases and the J gene lost 10 bases, with 15 bases spanning the gap. Germline CDR1 is LGHNA and CDR2 is YSLEER. The chain's CDR3 is CASSQDSGAMGKLFF. The CDR3 DNA sequence: TGCGCCAGCAGCCAAGACTCGGGGGCAATGGGAAAACTGTTTTTT.

This clonotype came up many times. A read error may account for a junction end that differs from germline. The chain joins TRBV7-7 to TRBJ2-5; 10 bases align to TRBD1. This CDR3 comprises 16 residues. From germline, CDR1 is SSHAT and CDR2 FNYEAQ (reference sequence). CDR3 protein: CASSLRPGQGQETQYF. DNA for the CDR3: TGTGCTAGCAGCTTAAGACCGGGACAGGGGCAAGAGACCCAGTACTTC.

Many counts were recorded for this clonotype. The V and J genes are TRBV5-1 and TRBJ2-2; the D is unclear. The germline gives CDR1 SGHRS, CDR2 YFSETQ. The CDR3 contains 14 residues. V was shortened by 1 base and J by 4 bases, with 8 bases between the two germline ends. The CDR3 DNA is TGCGCCAGCAGCTTGCTTATAAGCACCGGGGAGCTGTTTTTT. Translating it yields CASSLLISTGELFF.

This clonotype was counted ten times or more. V is TRBV6-6 and J is TRBJ2-1; D is undetermined. CDR3 length: 11 residues. The V end lost 2 bases, the J end lost 7 bases, and 3 bases lay between the germline ends. CDR1 and CDR2 from the germline V gene are MNHNY and SVGAGI (reference sequence). The CDR3 DNA follows: TGTGCCAGCAGTTACATAAATGAGCAGTTCTTC. Translated, it gives CASSYINEQFF.

This clonotype was observed at least ten times. This rearrangement joins TRBV12-3 or TRBV12-4 to TRBJ2-1; D possibly corresponds to TRBD2 (6 bases). The length of the CDR3 is 11 residues. V gave up 6 bases and J gave up 9 bases, with 9 bases separating them. The CDR3 is CASRTSSEQFF. The CDR3 nucleotides are TGTGCCAGCAGAACTAGCAGTGAGCAGTTCTTC.

In its sample, this clonotype was seen many times. This chain links TRBV5-1 with TRBJ2-7; 7 bases fit TRBD2. V gave up 2 bases and J gave up 3 bases; unmatched junction bases: 5. Germline V lookup: CDR1 SGHRS, CDR2 YFSETQ. The CDR3 covers 14 residues. CDR3 sequence: CASSFTGGGYEQYF. DNA for the CDR3: TGCGCCAGCAGCTTCACGGGAGGCGGCTACGAGCAGTACTTC.

The rearrangement links TRBV6-5 to TRBJ2-7; D remains unclear. Germline V gives CDR1 MNHEY, CDR2 SVGAGI. The CDR3 covers 16 residues. Trimming shortened V by 0 bases and J by 6 bases, and 18 bases separated the two germline ends. CDR3: CASSYSNSAEWSEQYF. For the CDR3, the DNA is TGTGCCAGCAGTTACTCGAATTCGGCAGAGTGGAGCGAGCAGTACTTC.

This clonotype was recorded many times. The rearrangement uses TRBV24-1 and TRBJ2-1, with D perhaps TRBD1 or TRBD2 (5 bases each). The ends were cut back, 3 bases at V and 5 bases at J, with 10 bases in the middle. CDR1 KGHDR and CDR2 SFDVKD come from the germline V gene. The CDR3 runs 14 residues. CDR3 residues: CATSDPGANNEQFF. The CDR3 nucleotides read TGTGCCACCAGTGATCCCGGGGCCAACAATGAGCAGTTCTTC.

The V and J genes are TRBV19 and TRBJ1-2; no reliable D call. Germline V gene sequence: CDR1 LNHDA, CDR2 SQIVND (reference sequence). Trimming left V 7 bases short and J 0 bases short, with 21 bases between. This CDR3 contains 17 residues. The CDR3 is CASNLVNQMVSNYGYTF. DNA for the CDR3: TGTGCCAGTAACCTGGTCAATCAAATGGTCTCTAACTATGGCTACACCTTC.

This clonotype was seen many times. This chain connects TRBV7-9 to TRBJ2-5, with D hard to call. Trimming removed 8 bases from V and 5 bases from J, with 12 bases in between. The CDR3 totals 12 residues. In germline, CDR1 is SEHNR, CDR2 FQNEAQ (reference sequence). The CDR3 region is CASGWVGETQYF. The CDR3 nucleotides are TGTGCCAGCGGCTGGGTTGGTGAGACCCAGTACTTC.

In its sample, this clonotype was seen many times. The rearrangement uses TRBV7-9 and TRBJ2-7; the match to TRBD2 covers 8 bases. The CDR3 extends over 14 amino acids. Germline CDR1 reads SEHNR; CDR2 reads FQNEAQ (reference sequence). V trimming: 5 bases; J trimming: 3 bases; junction bases outside the gene matches: 6. This CDR3 reads CASSPREGHYEQYF. The CDR3 DNA follows: TGTGCCAGCAGCCCACGGGAGGGCCACTACGAGCAGTACTTC.

This clonotype has just a few counts. V is TRBV27 and J is TRBJ2-2; D perhaps matches TRBD2 (6 bases). The germline V and J ends were trimmed by 2 bases and 7 bases, with 11 bases remaining between them. The germline V gene encodes CDR1 MNHEY and CDR2 SMNVEV (reference sequence). The CDR3 totals 14 residues. CDR3 in amino acids: CASSLGGVVGELFF. The CDR3 region has the DNA TGTGCCAGCAGTTTAGGAGGGGTGGTCGGGGAGCTGTTTTTT.

There are many counts of this clonotype. This chain joins TRBV4-3 and TRBJ1-6, with unresolved D. Germline values: CDR1 LGHNA, CDR2 YSLEER. V dropped 3 bases and J dropped 9 bases, with 9 bases sitting between them. The CDR3 loop spans 13 amino acids. The CDR3 spells CASSQEAGSPLHF. CDR3 nucleotide sequence: TGCGCCAGCAGCCAGGAAGCGGGTTCACCCCTCCACTTT.

V gene TRBV6-5 combines with J gene TRBJ2-1; 10 bases agree with TRBD2. V lost 0 bases to trimming and J lost 7 bases; unmatched junction nucleotides: 3. The germline V gene has CDR1 MNHEY and CDR2 SVGAGI. The CDR3 has 15 residues. DNA for the CDR3: TGTGCCAGCAGTTACTCGCTAGCGGGAGATAATGAGCAGTTCTTC. Residues: CASSYSLAGDNEQFF.

This clonotype was detected ten times or more. The DNA for the CDR3 is TGTGCCAGCAGCTTAAGACTAGCGGGAAGGCTCACAGATACGCAGTATTTT. Translated, it gives CASSLRLAGRLTDTQYF. The genes are TRBV7-9 and TRBJ2-3; 11 bases fit TRBD2. The germline CDR1 and CDR2 sequences are SEHNR and FQNEAQ (reference sequence). This CDR3 has 17 residues. Trimming cost V 2 bases and J 2 bases; bases outside gene matches: 6. Together with reference TRBV7-9 and TRBJ2-3, the CDR3 gives the full variable domain: DTGVSQNPRHKITKRGQNVTFRCDPISEHNRLYWYRQTLGQGPEFLTYFQNEAQLEKSRLLSDRFSAERPKGSFSTLEIQRTEQGDSAMYLCASSLRLAGRLTDTQYFGPGTRLTVL.

The chain recombines TRBV4-2 with TRBJ2-7; a possible D gene is TRBD2 (5 bases). Deletions cut 4 bases from V and 0 bases from J, with 13 bases between. This CDR3 comprises 15 residues. The germline CDR1 and CDR2 sequences are LGHNA and YNFKEQ. This chain's CDR3 is CASSRERSNSYEQYF. The CDR3 bases are TGTGCCAGCAGCCGGGAGCGTTCTAACTCCTACGAGCAGTACTTC.

This clonotype was observed many times. The V call is TRBV5-1, the J call TRBJ2-3; 13 bases are a match to TRBD2. The CDR3 sequence is 16 residues long. Germline V gene lookup returns CDR1 SGHRS and CDR2 YFSETQ. J gave up 5 bases and V 4 bases, and 7 bases lay outside the gene matches. CDR3 coding DNA: TGCGCCAGCAGCCCGGGGACTAGCGGGAAAATAGATACGCAGTATTTT. Translation gives CASSPGTSGKIDTQYF.

This clonotype was seen only a few times. The gene calls are TRBV7-2 and TRBJ2-2; 8 bases match TRBD2. CDR1 and CDR2 from the germline V gene are SGHTA and FQGNSA. The CDR3 spans 15 residues. V lost 5 bases to trimming and J lost 3 bases; unmatched junction nucleotides: 5. The CDR3 DNA sequence: TGTGCCAGCAGCCCGCGGACTAGCCACACCGGGGAGCTGTTTTTT. Its translation: CASSPRTSHTGELFF. The full variable domain, completed using reference TRBV7-2 and TRBJ2-2, is GAGVSQSPSNKVTEKGKDVELRCDPISGHTALYWYRQSLGQGLEFLIYFQGNSAPDKSGLPSDRFSAERTGGSVSTLTIQRTQQEDSAVYLCASSPRTSHTGELFFGEGSRLTVL.

This clonotype was counted at least ten times. The genes are TRBV4-3 and TRBJ2-7; D uncertain. This CDR3 has 15 residues. Germline V gene lookup returns CDR1 LGHNA and CDR2 YSLEER. Trimming stripped 0 bases from V and 3 bases from J, with 12 bases between. CDR3 DNA: TGCGCCAGCAGCCAAGAGGAGCAGCCTCGCTACGAGCAGTACTTC. Protein product: CASSQEEQPRYEQYF.